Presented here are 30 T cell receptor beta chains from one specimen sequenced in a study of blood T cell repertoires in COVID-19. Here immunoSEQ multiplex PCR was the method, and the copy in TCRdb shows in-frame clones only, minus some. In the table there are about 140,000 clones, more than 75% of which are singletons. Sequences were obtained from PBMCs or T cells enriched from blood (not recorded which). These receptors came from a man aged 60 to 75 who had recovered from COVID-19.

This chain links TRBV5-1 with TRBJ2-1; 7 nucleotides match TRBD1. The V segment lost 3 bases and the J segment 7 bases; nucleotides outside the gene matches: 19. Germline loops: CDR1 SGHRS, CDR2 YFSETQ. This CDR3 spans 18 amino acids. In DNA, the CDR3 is TGCGCCAGCAGCTACCGGGACAGAGATGGGAGATTTCGGAATGAGCAGTTCTTC. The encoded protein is CASSYRDRDGRFRNEQFF.

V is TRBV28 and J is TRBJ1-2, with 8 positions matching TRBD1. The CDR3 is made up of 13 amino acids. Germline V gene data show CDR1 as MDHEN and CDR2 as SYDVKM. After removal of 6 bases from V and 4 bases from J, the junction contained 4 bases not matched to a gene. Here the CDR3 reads CASRTGTGYGYTF. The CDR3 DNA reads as TGTGCCAGCAGAACGGGGACAGGCTATGGCTACACCTTC.

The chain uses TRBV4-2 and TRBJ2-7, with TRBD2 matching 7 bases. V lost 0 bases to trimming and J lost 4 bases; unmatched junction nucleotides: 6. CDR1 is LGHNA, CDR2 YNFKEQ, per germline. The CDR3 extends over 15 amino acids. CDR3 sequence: CASSQDDSAGYEQYF. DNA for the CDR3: TGTGCCAGCAGCCAAGACGACTCAGCGGGGTACGAGCAGTACTTC.

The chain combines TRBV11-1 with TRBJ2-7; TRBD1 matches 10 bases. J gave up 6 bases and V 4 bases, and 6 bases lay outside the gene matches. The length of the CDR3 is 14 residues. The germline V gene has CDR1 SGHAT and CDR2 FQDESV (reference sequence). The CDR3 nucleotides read TGTGCCAGCAGCTCCCGGGACAGGGGAGGCGAGCAGTACTTC. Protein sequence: CASSSRDRGGEQYF.

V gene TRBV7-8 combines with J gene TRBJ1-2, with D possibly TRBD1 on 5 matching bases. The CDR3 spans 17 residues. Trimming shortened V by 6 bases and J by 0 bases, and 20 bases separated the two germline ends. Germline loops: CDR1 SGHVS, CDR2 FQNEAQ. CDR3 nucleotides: TGTGCCAGCAGGTCCACCCCAGCGGGGGGAGCTAACTATGGCTACACCTTC. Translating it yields CASRSTPAGGANYGYTF.

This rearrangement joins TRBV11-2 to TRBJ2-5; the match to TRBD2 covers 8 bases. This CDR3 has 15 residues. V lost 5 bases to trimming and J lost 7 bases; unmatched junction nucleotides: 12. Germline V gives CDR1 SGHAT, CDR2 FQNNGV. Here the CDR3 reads CASSLTGTSGGTQYF. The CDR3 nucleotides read TGTGCCAGCAGCCTAACCGGGACTAGTGGCGGGACCCAGTACTTC.

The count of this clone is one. In nucleotides, the CDR3 is TGTGCCAGCAGTTTATTGGCGCCAGGTTCACCCCTCCACTTT. Amino acid sequence: CASSLLAPGSPLHF. This chain links TRBV28 with TRBJ1-6; D ambiguous. Germline CDR1 MDHEN, CDR2 SYDVKM. V was trimmed by 1 base and J by 9 bases, leaving 10 bases between them. This CDR3 spans 14 amino acids.

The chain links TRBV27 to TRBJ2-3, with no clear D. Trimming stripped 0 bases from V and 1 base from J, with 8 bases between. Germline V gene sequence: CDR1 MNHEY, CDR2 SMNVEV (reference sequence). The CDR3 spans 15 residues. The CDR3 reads CASSLSQLGTDTQYF. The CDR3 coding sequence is TGTGCCAGCAGTTTATCTCAGTTGGGCACAGATACGCAGTATTTT.

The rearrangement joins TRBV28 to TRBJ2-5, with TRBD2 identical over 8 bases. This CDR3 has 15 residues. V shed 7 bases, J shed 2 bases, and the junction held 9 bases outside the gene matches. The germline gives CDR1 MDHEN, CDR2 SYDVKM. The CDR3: CASILSSGHQETQYF. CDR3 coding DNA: TGTGCCAGCATCCTATCTAGCGGGCATCAAGAGACCCAGTACTTC.

The CDR3 region is CAISGWTGEDEQYF. The CDR3 DNA sequence: TGTGCCATCAGTGGATGGACAGGGGAGGACGAGCAGTACTTC. The V gene is TRBV10-3, the J gene TRBJ2-7, with 9 bases that match TRBD1. The J segment lost 5 bases and the V segment lost 4 bases, leaving 6 bases of the junction unmatched. Germline V gene sequence: CDR1 ENHRY, CDR2 SYGVKD. This CDR3 is 14 amino acids long.

In DNA, the CDR3 is TGTGCCAGCAGCCAAGATCTGACAACCTACGAGCAGTACTTC. Translation gives CASSQDLTTYEQYF. This chain connects TRBV14 to TRBJ2-7; the D is unclear. Trimming removed 0 bases at V and 2 bases at J, with 8 bases between. CDR1 SGHDN and CDR2 FVKESK come from the germline V gene. The CDR3 sequence is 14 residues long.

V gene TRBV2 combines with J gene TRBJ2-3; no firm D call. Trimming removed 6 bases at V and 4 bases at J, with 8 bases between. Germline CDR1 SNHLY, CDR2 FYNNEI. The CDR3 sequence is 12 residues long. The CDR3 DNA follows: TGTGCCAGCAGGCCCTTAGCAGATACGCAGTATTTT. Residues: CASRPLADTQYF.

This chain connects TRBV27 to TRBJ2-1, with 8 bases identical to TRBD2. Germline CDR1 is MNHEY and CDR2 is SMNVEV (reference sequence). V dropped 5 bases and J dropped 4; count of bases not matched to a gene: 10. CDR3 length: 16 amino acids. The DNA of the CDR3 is TGTGCCAGCAGTCCCCCGGCTAGCGGGCTGTACAATGAGCAGTTCTTC. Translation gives CASSPPASGLYNEQFF.

CDR3 nucleotide sequence: TGTGCCAGCTCAAGGGACAGGATCCCCCATGGCTACACCTTC. It translates to CASSRDRIPHGYTF. The gene calls are TRBV18 and TRBJ1-2; 8 nucleotides agree with TRBD1. Germline lookup yields CDR1 KGHSH and CDR2 LQKENI. V gave up 5 bases and J gave up 6 bases; unmatched junction bases: 8. The CDR3 is 14 amino acids.

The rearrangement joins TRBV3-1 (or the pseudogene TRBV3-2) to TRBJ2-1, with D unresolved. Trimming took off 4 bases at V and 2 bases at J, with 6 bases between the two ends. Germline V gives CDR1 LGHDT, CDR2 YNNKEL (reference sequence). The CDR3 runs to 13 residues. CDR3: CASSPRTYNEQFF. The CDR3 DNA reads TGTGCCAGCAGCCCGCGGACCTACAATGAGCAGTTCTTC.

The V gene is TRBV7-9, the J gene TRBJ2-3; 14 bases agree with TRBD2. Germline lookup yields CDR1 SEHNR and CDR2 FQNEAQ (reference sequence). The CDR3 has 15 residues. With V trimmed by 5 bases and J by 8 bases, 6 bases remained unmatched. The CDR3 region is CASSPPGTSGSTQYF. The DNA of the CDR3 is TGTGCCAGCAGCCCCCCCGGGACTAGCGGGAGTACGCAGTATTTT.

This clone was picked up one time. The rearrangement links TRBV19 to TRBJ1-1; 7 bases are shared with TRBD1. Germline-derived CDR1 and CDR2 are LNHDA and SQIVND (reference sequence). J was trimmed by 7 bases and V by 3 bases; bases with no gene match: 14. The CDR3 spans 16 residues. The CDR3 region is CASSIWTGPFSREAFF. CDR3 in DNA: TGTGCCAGTAGTATCTGGACAGGTCCCTTCTCGCGTGAAGCTTTCTTT. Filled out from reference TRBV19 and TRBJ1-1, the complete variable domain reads DGGITQSPKYLFRKEGQNVTLSCEQNLNHDAMYWYRQDPGQGLRLIYYSQIVNDFQKGDIAEGYSVSREKKESFPLTVTSAQKNPTAFYLCASSIWTGPFSREAFFGQGTRLTVV.

The CDR3 DNA is TGTGCCAGCAGCTTGGGACCGGGGATATCTGGCAATGAGCAGTTCTTC. Protein: CASSLGPGISGNEQFF. The genes are TRBV5-6 and TRBJ2-1, with D perhaps matching TRBD2 (5 bases). Trimming took off 0 bases at V and 6 bases at J, with 16 bases between the two ends. This CDR3 is built from 16 residues. CDR1 is SGHDT, CDR2 YYEEEE, per germline.

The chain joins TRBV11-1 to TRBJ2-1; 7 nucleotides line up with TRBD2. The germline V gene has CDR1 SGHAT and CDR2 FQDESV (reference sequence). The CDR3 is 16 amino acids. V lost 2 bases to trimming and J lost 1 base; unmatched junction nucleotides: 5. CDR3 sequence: CASSLLGGSSYNEQFF. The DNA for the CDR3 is TGTGCCAGCAGCTTACTAGGCGGGAGTTCCTACAATGAGCAGTTCTTC.

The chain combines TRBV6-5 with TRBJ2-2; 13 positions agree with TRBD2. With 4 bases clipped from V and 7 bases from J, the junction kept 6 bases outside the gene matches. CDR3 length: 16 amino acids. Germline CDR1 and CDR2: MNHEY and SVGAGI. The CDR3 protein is CASSSTSGGLDGELFF. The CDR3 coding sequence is TGTGCCAGCAGTTCGACTAGCGGGGGGCTAGACGGGGAGCTGTTTTTT.

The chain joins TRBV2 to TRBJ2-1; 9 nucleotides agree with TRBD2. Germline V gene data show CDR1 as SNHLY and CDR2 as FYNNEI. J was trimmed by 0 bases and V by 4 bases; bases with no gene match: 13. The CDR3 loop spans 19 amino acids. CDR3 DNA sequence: TGTGCCAGCAGTGGAAGGTACGGGCCTAGCGGGAACTCCTACAATGAGCAGTTCTTC. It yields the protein CASSGRYGPSGNSYNEQFF.

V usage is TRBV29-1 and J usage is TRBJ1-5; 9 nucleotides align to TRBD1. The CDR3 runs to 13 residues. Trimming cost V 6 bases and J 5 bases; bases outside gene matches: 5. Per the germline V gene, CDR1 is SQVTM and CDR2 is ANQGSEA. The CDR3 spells CSVGGQGYQPQHF. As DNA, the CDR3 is TGCAGCGTGGGGGGACAGGGATATCAGCCCCAGCATTTT.

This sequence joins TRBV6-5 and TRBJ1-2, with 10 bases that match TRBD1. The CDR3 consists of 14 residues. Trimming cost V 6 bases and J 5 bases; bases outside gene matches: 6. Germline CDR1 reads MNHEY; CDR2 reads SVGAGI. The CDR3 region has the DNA TGTGCCAGCAGGCTGACAGGGGGCGTATATGGCTACACCTTC. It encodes CASRLTGGVYGYTF.

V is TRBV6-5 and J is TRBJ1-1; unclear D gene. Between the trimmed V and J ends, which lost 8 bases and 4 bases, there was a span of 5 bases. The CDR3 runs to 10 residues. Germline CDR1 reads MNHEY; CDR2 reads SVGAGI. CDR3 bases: TGTGCCAGCGGGCGCACTGAAGCTTTCTTT. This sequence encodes CASGRTEAFF.

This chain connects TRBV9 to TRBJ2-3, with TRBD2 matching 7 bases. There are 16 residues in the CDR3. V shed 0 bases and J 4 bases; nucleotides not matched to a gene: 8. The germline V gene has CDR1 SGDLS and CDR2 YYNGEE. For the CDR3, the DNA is TGTGCCAGCAGCGTAGGTCAGGGAGGGTTTGCAGATACGCAGTATTTT. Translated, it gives CASSVGQGGFADTQYF.

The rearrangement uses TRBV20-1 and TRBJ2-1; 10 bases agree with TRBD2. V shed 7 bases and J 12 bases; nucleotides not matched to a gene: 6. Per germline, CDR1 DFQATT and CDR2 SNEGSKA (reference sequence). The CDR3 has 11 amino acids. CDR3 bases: TGCAGTGGTACTAGCGGGATGGGGCAGTTCTTC. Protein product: CSGTSGMGQFF.

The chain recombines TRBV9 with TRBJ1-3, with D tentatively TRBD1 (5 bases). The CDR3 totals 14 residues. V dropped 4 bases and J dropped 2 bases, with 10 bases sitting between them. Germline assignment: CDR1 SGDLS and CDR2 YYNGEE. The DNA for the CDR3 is TGTGCCAGCAGCCCGGGGGGGGCTGGAAACACCATATATTTT. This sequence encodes CASSPGGAGNTIYF.

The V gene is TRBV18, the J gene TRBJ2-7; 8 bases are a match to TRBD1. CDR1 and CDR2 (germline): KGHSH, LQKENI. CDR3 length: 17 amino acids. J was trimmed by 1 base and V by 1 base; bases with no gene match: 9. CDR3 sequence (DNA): TGTGCCAGCTCACCACGGGACAGGATAAGACGGTCCTACGAGCAGTACTTC. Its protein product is CASSPRDRIRRSYEQYF.

The CDR3 here is CASKGQGPNQPQHF. As DNA, the CDR3 is TGTGCCAGTAAGGGACAGGGGCCAAATCAGCCCCAGCATTTT. The chain combines TRBV19 with TRBJ1-5; 10 bases match TRBD1. Germline-derived CDR1 and CDR2 are LNHDA and SQIVND (reference sequence). The CDR3 has 14 residues. V was pared by 7 bases and J by 4 bases, with 4 bases of the junction left unmatched.

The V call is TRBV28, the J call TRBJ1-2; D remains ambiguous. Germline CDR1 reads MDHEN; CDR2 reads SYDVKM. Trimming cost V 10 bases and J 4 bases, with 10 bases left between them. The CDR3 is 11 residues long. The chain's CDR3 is CATATVYGYTF. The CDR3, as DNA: TGTGCCACCGCGACTGTCTATGGCTACACCTTC.